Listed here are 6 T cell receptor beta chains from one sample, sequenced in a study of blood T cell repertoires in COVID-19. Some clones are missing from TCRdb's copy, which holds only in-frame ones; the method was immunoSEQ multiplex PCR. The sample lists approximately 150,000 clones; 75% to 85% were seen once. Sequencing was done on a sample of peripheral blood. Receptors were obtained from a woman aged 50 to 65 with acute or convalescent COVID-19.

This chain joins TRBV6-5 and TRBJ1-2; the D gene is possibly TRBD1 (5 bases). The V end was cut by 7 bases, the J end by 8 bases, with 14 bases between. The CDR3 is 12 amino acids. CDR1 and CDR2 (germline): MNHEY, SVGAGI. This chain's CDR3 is CASTQGGWGYTF. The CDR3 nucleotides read TGTGCCAGCACCCAGGGAGGGTGGGGCTACACCTTC.

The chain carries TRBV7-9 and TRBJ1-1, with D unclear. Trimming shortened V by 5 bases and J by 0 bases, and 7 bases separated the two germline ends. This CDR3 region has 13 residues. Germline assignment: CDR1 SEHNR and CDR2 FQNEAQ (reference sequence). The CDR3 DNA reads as TGTGCCAGCAGCCCCAGGTTGAACACTGAAGCTTTCTTT. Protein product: CASSPRLNTEAFF.

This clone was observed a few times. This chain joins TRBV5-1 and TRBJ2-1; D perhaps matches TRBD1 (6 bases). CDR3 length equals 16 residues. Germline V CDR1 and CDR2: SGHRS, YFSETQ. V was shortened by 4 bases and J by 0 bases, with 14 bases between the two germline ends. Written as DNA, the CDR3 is TGCGCCAGCAGCCCATCAGGGGCATTCTCCTACAATGAGCAGTTCTTC. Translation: CASSPSGAFSYNEQFF.

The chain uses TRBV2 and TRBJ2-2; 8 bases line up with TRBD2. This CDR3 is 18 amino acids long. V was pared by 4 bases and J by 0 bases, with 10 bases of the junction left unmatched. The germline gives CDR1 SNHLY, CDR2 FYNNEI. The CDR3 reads CASSVKGLAGANTGELFF. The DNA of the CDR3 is TGTGCCAGCAGTGTTAAAGGCCTAGCGGGCGCGAACACCGGGGAGCTGTTTTTT.

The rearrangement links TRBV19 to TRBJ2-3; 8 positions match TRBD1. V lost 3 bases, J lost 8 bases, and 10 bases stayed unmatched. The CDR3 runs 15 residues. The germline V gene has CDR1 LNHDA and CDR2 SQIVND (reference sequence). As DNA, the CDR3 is TGTGCCAGTAGTATTGGGACAGGAGACGCGGGTACGCAGTATTTT. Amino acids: CASSIGTGDAGTQYF.

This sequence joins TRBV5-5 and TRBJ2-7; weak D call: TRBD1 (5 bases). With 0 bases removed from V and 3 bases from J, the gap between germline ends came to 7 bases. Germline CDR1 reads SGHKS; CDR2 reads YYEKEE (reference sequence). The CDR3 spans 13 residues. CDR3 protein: CASSLVQGYEQYF. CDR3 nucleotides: TGTGCCAGCAGCTTGGTGCAGGGCTACGAGCAGTACTTC.